The rows below give T cell receptor beta chains drawn from one sample of a study of cytomegalovirus exposure and HLA in healthy donors. TCRdb's copy holds only in-frame clones and misses some; the assay was immunoSEQ multiplex PCR. The table has about 110,000 clones, 65% to 90% seen once; the top ten hold around 2.1%. Source material: PBMCs. These receptors were obtained from a woman aged 25 to 39 in good health and CMV-seronegative. Both conserved end residues are trimmed from each CDR3.

TRBV28,ASSSVSSGSYNEQF
TRBV9,ASSVPLGQGATGELF
TRBV25-1,ATGTGMGVDAEAF
TRBV28,ASSLGQQIYGYT
TRBV19,ASNSGGALYNEQF
TRBV2,ASIFGGTAADTQY
TRBV9,ASSLPLAGAGELF
TRBV7-2,ASSLNLGSGSEQF
TRBV5-1,ASSLGSTPDTQY
TRBV18,ASSLGQTLGAQPQH
TRBV7-7,ASSLGLAGVYEQY
TRBV4-3,ASSQGQGTAGYT
TRBV5-5,ASSLIGHVPREQY
TRBV6-4,ASSVIGTSGTDTQY
TRBV11-3,ASSLDPTSGMNTGELF
TRBV2,ASSPASGRTETQY
TRBV5-1,ASSPGSGSSGNTIY
TRBV7-2,ASSSGLAARYNEQF
TRBV28,ASSTLRVGNTEAF
TRBV27,ASNTVSNEQF
TRBV28,ATRGTGQEYEQY
TRBV19,ASRKGRERDGYT
TRBV7-2,ASSSSSGQRNTIY
TRBV7-7,ASSLEVAGYNEQF
TRBV7-2,ASSLVGGSSYNEQF
TRBV6-1,ASSEFMTGPGETQY
TRBV4-1,ASSEGLAGTKGEQY
TRBV11-2,ASSLVQGAGELF
TRBV7-9,ASSLGGGEPQH
TRBV2,ASKSGSGTGELF
TRBV5-6,ASSLPSSRNTGELF
TRBV5-4,ASRISGTGGEGYT
TRBV7-2,ASSTRPDGELF
TRBV10-3,AIRREISTDTQY
TRBV2,ASSPAPYNEQF
TRBV19,ASSIPGTGSRAF
TRBV10-1,ASGPRGYEQY
TRBV19,ASSILGTSGRSPTMRAQF
TRBV19,ASRGRVDNEQF
TRBV21-1,ATSRGNEQF
TRBV5-5,ASSLVAGGWYNEQF
TRBV9,ASSVPIGGGANVLT
TRBV7-2,ASSSFSGVSYNSPLH